This TCR beta chain was sequenced during a study of early T cells in non-severe SARS-CoV-2 infection. Turning to the study itself: Sequencing was performed on bulk RNA from unsorted whole blood, leaving chains unpaired.

The V end was cut by 1 base, the J end by 1 base, with 4 bases between. Germline values: CDR1 SQVTM, CDR2 ANQGSEA. The CDR3 contains 12 residues. Each CDR3 protein gets one entry after TCRdb re-called the 5' RACE reads with MiXCR. The data hold about 77,000 distinct CDR3 sequences, with roughly 9.4% observed a single time. The chain recombines TRBV29-1 with TRBJ1-2; D remains unclear. The receptor was isolated from an adult who was a healthcare worker with PCR-confirmed SARS-CoV-2 infection or an uninfected control (not recorded which). The material sequenced was whole blood. The CDR3 bases are TGCAGCGTTGAAGGGGATAACTATGGCTACACCTTC. Translated: CSVEGDNYGYTF.